Listed here are 3 T cell receptor beta chains from one sample, sequenced in a study of T cells after yellow fever vaccination. Each CDR3 protein gets one entry after TCRdb re-called the 5' RACE reads with MiXCR. The sample shows roughly 310,000 distinct CDR3 sequences, 8% to 10% of them seen only once. The material was PBMCs, obtained on the day of the first yellow fever vaccination. All receptors come from a man between 18 and 29 years old who received the YFV17D yellow fever vaccine.

This clonotype was found a few times. CDR3 bases: TGTGCCAGCAGTGAATATCCCGGGACGGGGAACTACGAGCAGTACGTC. Amino acids: CASSEYPGTGNYEQYV. V is TRBV25-1 and J is TRBJ2-7; tentatively, D is TRBD1 or TRBD2 (5 bases each). The CDR3 totals 16 residues. Germline CDR1 reads MGHDK; CDR2 reads SYGVNS. Trimming stripped 0 bases from V and 3 bases from J, with 15 bases between.

The chain employs TRBV4-1 and TRBJ2-2, with a possible D match to TRBD1 (5 bases). The germline V gene has CDR1 MGHRA and CDR2 YSYEKL. V lost 2 bases to trimming and J lost 5 bases, with 9 bases between them. The CDR3 length is 14 residues. Here the CDR3 reads CASSQLQGTGELFF. The CDR3 DNA is TGCGCCAGCAGCCAACTCCAGGGAACCGGGGAGCTGTTTTTT.

This clonotype was recorded at least ten times. V gene TRBV7-8 combines with J gene TRBJ1-5, with D uncertain. The ends were cut back, 5 bases at V and 0 bases at J, with 14 bases in the middle. The V gene's germline CDR1 is SGHVS and CDR2 FQNEAQ. The CDR3 extends over 16 amino acids. The CDR3 here is CASSRLRTVSNQPQHF. The DNA for the CDR3 is TGTGCCAGCAGCCGTCTACGGACGGTTAGCAATCAGCCCCAGCATTTT.